Each of the 27 T cell receptor beta chains below was sequenced from the same sample in a study of regulatory T cells in long-lasting Graves disease. CDR3-region Arm-PCR and iRepertoire HTBI primers produced the TCR beta libraries. From the multiplex PCR reads, TCRdb called clonotypes with MiXCR, one entry per CDR3 protein. The sample yields approximately 400,000 distinct CDR3 sequences, under 15% seen once. Time point denoted: newly diagnosed GD, antithyroid drugs for less than 3 months. RNA extracted from PBMCs served as the sequencing template. These data also formed part of another study, on T cells in Graves' hyperthyroidism and ophthalmopathy.

Source: peripheral blood mononuclear cells (PBMCs), taken at new diagnosis, from a patient treated with antithyroid drugs. These receptors came from a woman in her 30s with Graves disease.

This clonotype was recorded a few times. The genes are TRBV10-1 and TRBJ1-6; D not resolved. Germline V gene data show CDR1 as WNHNN and CDR2 as SYGVQD (reference sequence). The V gene lost 6 bases and the J gene lost 7 bases, with 7 bases spanning the gap. The CDR3 is 12 amino acids. Written as DNA, the CDR3 is TGCGCCAGCAGCTCAGGAAATTCACCCCTCCACTTT. Residues: CASSSGNSPLHF.

In DNA, the CDR3 is TGCGCCAGCAGCCAGCGACAGGGGACGGGCTACACCTTC. It encodes CASSQRQGTGYTF. The chain is built from TRBV5-1 and TRBJ1-2; 8 bases match TRBD1. From germline, CDR1 is SGHRS and CDR2 YFSETQ. This CDR3 region has 13 residues. With 4 bases clipped from V and 8 bases from J, the junction kept 7 bases outside the gene matches.

This clonotype was observed at least ten times. This chain uses TRBV18 with TRBJ1-2; no firm D call. The germline V and J ends were trimmed by 0 bases and 2 bases, with 7 bases remaining between them. CDR1 and CDR2 from the germline V gene are KGHSH and LQKENI. The CDR3 is 14 amino acids. The CDR3: CASSPPDGNYGYTF. DNA for the CDR3: TGTGCCAGCTCACCACCGGACGGAAACTATGGCTACACCTTC.

The DNA of the CDR3 is TGCGCCAGCAGTGAGTCTCGAGGGCTGGGGGCCAACGTCCTGACTTTC. Residues: CASSESRGLGANVLTF. This chain uses TRBV10-2 with TRBJ2-6, with a weak D call TRBD2 (5 bases). V was pared by 0 bases and J by 4 bases, with 10 bases between. The CDR3 loop spans 16 amino acids. Germline V gives CDR1 WSHSY, CDR2 SAAADI.

This clonotype came up many times. The chain joins TRBV5-1 to TRBJ2-1; 12 bases match TRBD1. Germline V gene lookup returns CDR1 SGHRS and CDR2 YFSETQ. CDR3 length: 17 residues. V gave up 4 bases and J gave up 7 bases; unmatched junction bases: 12. Here the CDR3 reads CASSPRAGQGAVNEQFF. In nucleotides, the CDR3 is TGCGCCAGCAGCCCCAGAGCGGGACAGGGGGCCGTGAATGAGCAGTTCTTC. Full variable domain (missing parts from reference TRBV5-1 and TRBJ2-1): KAGVTQTPRYLIKTRGQQVTLSCSPISGHRSVSWYQQTPGQGLQFLFEYFSETQRNKGNFPGRFSGRQFSNSRSEMNVSTLELGDSALYLCASSPRAGQGAVNEQFFGPGTRLTVL.

Note on this clonotype: Just one base apart from a much larger clone, this may be a read error. CDR3 amino acids: CASTPGLAGGNPTLYEQYF. Written as DNA, the CDR3 is TGCGCCAGCACACCGGGACTAGCGGGAGGAAATCCCACCTTGTACGAGCAGTACTTC. V and J are TRBV5-1 and TRBJ2-7; 15 positions match TRBD2. The CDR3 sequence is 19 residues long. After removal of 6 bases from V and 4 bases from J, the junction contained 17 bases not matched to a gene. Germline CDR1 reads SGHRS; CDR2 reads YFSETQ.

This clonotype was seen many times. The genes are TRBV15 and TRBJ1-1; D is possibly TRBD1 (5 bases). Germline CDR1 reads LNHNV; CDR2 reads YYDKDF (reference sequence). The V end lost 0 bases, the J end lost 8 bases, and 13 bases lay between the germline ends. The CDR3 loop spans 14 amino acids. CDR3 nucleotides: TGTGCCACCAGCAGAGATCTGGACAAAGTGGAAGCTTTCTTT. Amino acids: CATSRDLDKVEAFF.

This clonotype was recorded a few times. The V and J genes are TRBV4-1 and TRBJ2-7, with D perhaps matching TRBD1 (8 bases). This CDR3 comprises 15 residues. CDR1 MGHRA and CDR2 YSYEKL come from the germline V gene. V gave up 4 bases and J gave up 3 bases, with 16 bases separating them. The CDR3 DNA reads as TGCGCCAGCAGCCGAATACAGGGGGAGGGCTACGAGCAGTACTTC. Translated: CASSRIQGEGYEQYF.

This clonotype came up a few times. The V gene is TRBV27, the J gene TRBJ2-4; 7 bases align to TRBD2. V was clipped by 5 bases and J by 4 bases; unmatched bases: 8. This CDR3 is built from 15 residues. CDR1 and CDR2 from the germline V gene are MNHEY and SMNVEV (reference sequence). The CDR3 reads CASSPVAGTKNIQYF. CDR3 sequence (DNA): TGTGCCAGCAGTCCAGTAGCGGGTACAAAAAACATTCAGTACTTC.

This clonotype was seen repeatedly, ten times or more. The chain has TRBV7-3 and TRBJ2-5; a weak D match, TRBD2 (6 bases). Trimming removed 0 bases at V and 4 bases at J, with 12 bases between. The CDR3 totals 15 residues. Germline values: CDR1 SGHTA, CDR2 FQGTGA. CDR3 loop: CASSLTGGMGETQYF. CDR3 nucleotides: TGTGCCAGCAGCTTAACTGGGGGGATGGGAGAGACCCAGTACTTC.

This clonotype came up many times. J is TRBJ1-1 and V is TRBV30; D is uncertain. V was pared by 3 bases and J by 3 bases, with 11 bases between. The CDR3 extends over 13 amino acids. Germline CDR1 and CDR2: GTSNPN and SVGIG (reference sequence). The CDR3: CAWSSWEDTEAFF. CDR3 sequence (DNA): TGTGCCTGGAGCTCCTGGGAGGACACTGAAGCTTTCTTT. The full variable domain, its missing parts supplied by reference TRBV30 and TRBJ1-1, is SQTIHQWPATLVQPVGSPLSLECTVEGTSNPNLYWYRQAAGRGLQLLFYSVGIGQISSEVPQNLSASRPQDRQFILSSKKLLLSDSGFYLCAWSSWEDTEAFFGQGTRLTVV.

This clonotype was counted many times. The chain has TRBV20-1 and TRBJ2-1; TRBD2 might be the D (7 bases). From germline, CDR1 is DFQATT and CDR2 SNEGSKA (reference sequence). V shed 5 bases and J shed 9 bases, with 29 bases lying between them. The CDR3 totals 17 residues. CDR3: CSALPTFRPGEGGEQFF. As DNA, the CDR3 is TGCAGTGCTCTCCCCACGTTTCGGCCAGGGGAGGGTGGTGAGCAGTTCTTC.

The gene calls are TRBV19 and TRBJ2-4; TRBD2 might be the D (5 bases). Trimming took 4 bases from V and 7 from J, leaving 17 bases between them. This CDR3 is built from 15 residues. Germline lookup yields CDR1 LNHDA and CDR2 SQIVND (reference sequence). The CDR3 region is CASSNGLGSENIQYF. For the CDR3, the DNA is TGTGCCAGTAGTAACGGACTGGGCTCGGAGAACATTCAGTACTTC.

The chain has TRBV20-1 and TRBJ2-7; D uncertain. The CDR3 covers 10 residues. CDR1 is DFQATT, CDR2 SNEGSKA, per germline (reference sequence). Trimming left V 6 bases short and J 7 bases short, with 10 bases between. In DNA form, the CDR3 reads TGCAGTGCCCCCAAGACTGAGCAGTACTTC. Translating gives CSAPKTEQYF.

The chain carries TRBV7-9 and TRBJ1-4, with D maybe TRBD1 (5 bases). The CDR3 has 16 residues. The V end lost 1 base, the J end lost 3 bases, and 12 bases lay between the germline ends. Per the germline V gene, CDR1 is SEHNR and CDR2 is FQNEAQ (reference sequence). The CDR3 sequence: CASSLGRDRANEKLFF. The CDR3 DNA reads TGTGCCAGCAGCTTAGGCAGGGATCGGGCTAATGAAAAACTGTTTTTT.

This clonotype was detected a few times. This chain links TRBV24-1 with TRBJ2-5, with a possible D match to TRBD2 (7 bases). This CDR3 has 16 amino acids. V lost 5 bases, J lost 2 bases, and 17 bases lay in between. Per the germline V gene, CDR1 is KGHDR and CDR2 is SFDVKD. CDR3 nucleotides: TGTGCCACCAGTGTGGGGGGGCCGGCTGGTCAAGAGACCCAGTACTTC. It yields the protein CATSVGGPAGQETQYF.

This clonotype appeared many times. The genes are TRBV5-6 and TRBJ2-3; D ambiguous. This CDR3 contains 16 residues. V lost 4 bases and J 4 bases, leaving 19 bases between the germline ends. Germline lookup yields CDR1 SGHDT and CDR2 YYEEEE. In DNA, the CDR3 is TGTGCCAGCAGCAACATGAAGGTCGTTTGGTCAGATACGCAGTATTTT. It yields the protein CASSNMKVVWSDTQYF.

V and J are TRBV20-1 and TRBJ2-7; perhaps TRBD1 as D (5 bases). Germline values: CDR1 DFQATT, CDR2 SNEGSKA (reference sequence). This CDR3 region has 13 residues. The germline V and J ends were trimmed by 5 bases and 2 bases, with 13 bases remaining between them. The CDR3 is CSAALPGTYEQYF. The CDR3 DNA follows: TGCAGTGCTGCTCTCCCAGGGACCTACGAGCAGTACTTC.

This clonotype was seen at least ten times. The chain uses TRBV12-3 or TRBV12-4 and TRBJ1-5; D perhaps matches TRBD1 (6 bases). The CDR3 contains 13 residues. Deletions cut 6 bases from V and 7 bases from J, with 13 bases between. The CDR3 region is CASSGTGTQPQHF. The CDR3 nucleotides read TGTGCCAGCAGCGGTACAGGGACCCAGCCCCAGCATTTT.

This clonotype was picked up a small number of times. The rearrangement links TRBV4-1 to TRBJ2-1; D is unclear. The germline V and J ends were trimmed by 4 bases and 4 bases, with 17 bases remaining between them. The CDR3 has 16 amino acids. Per the germline V gene, CDR1 is MGHRA and CDR2 is YSYEKL. CDR3 sequence: CASSLHPKDVYNEQFF. CDR3 sequence (DNA): TGCGCCAGCAGCCTTCACCCCAAGGACGTGTACAATGAGCAGTTCTTC.

At least ten counts were recorded for this clonotype. The CDR3 nucleotides are TGCGCCAGCCGAGGCCTAGCGGGGGTACAGGGCGACGAGCAGTACTTC. It yields the protein CASRGLAGVQGDEQYF. The chain employs TRBV5-1 and TRBJ2-7; TRBD2 aligns across 10 bases. V trimming: 7 bases; J trimming: 5 bases; junction bases outside the gene matches: 15. Germline loops: CDR1 SGHRS, CDR2 YFSETQ. The CDR3 is made up of 16 amino acids.

The chain employs TRBV19 and TRBJ1-1; TRBD1 is a possible D gene (6 bases). This CDR3 spans 14 amino acids. Germline CDR1 LNHDA, CDR2 SQIVND (reference sequence). Deletions cut 3 bases from V and 2 bases from J, with 10 bases between. The CDR3 here is CASSIRGRNTEAFF. DNA of the CDR3: TGTGCCAGTAGTATCAGGGGCAGAAACACTGAAGCTTTCTTT. Complete variable domain (other parts from reference TRBV19 and TRBJ1-1): DGGITQSPKYLFRKEGQNVTLSCEQNLNHDAMYWYRQDPGQGLRLIYYSQIVNDFQKGDIAEGYSVSREKKESFPLTVTSAQKNPTAFYLCASSIRGRNTEAFFGQGTRLTVV.

This clonotype was seen a few times. The chain links TRBV5-4 to TRBJ2-6; 9 bases map to TRBD1. Trimming at V came to 4 bases and at J to 4 bases, leaving 12 bases not matched to a gene. This CDR3 contains 18 residues. The germline gives CDR1 SGHNT, CDR2 YYREEE (reference sequence). DNA of the CDR3: TGTGCCAGCAGCCTACCCGGGACAGGGAAGTCGGGGGCCAACGTCCTGACTTTC. It codes for CASSLPGTGKSGANVLTF.

A word on this clonotype: A clone one base away is much larger, so this may be a read error. J is TRBJ2-2 and V is TRBV12-3 or TRBV12-4; D could derive from TRBD1 or TRBD2 (5 bases each). The CDR3 has 15 residues. CDR3 region: CASTPGPGLTGKLFF. The CDR3, as DNA: TGTGCCAGCACCCCAGGGCCGGGCCTCACCGGGAAGCTGTTTTTT.

Only a few counts were recorded for this clonotype. V and J are TRBV12-3 or TRBV12-4 and TRBJ2-7; TRBD2 agrees at 10 bases. The V and J ends lost 10 bases and 0 bases, in that order; junction bases with no gene match: 3. The CDR3 contains 13 residues. For the CDR3, the DNA is TGTGCCACTAGCGGGAGTGTCTCCTACGAGCAGTACTTC. Its translation is CATSGSVSYEQYF.

On this clonotype itself: Sequence at one end of the junction differs from germline and may be a read error. The J gene is TRBJ2-2, the V gene TRBV6-1; D might be TRBD1 or TRBD2, each matching 5 bases. Germline V gene lookup returns CDR1 MNHNS and CDR2 SASEGT. The CDR3 length is 14 residues. In DNA, the CDR3 is TGTGCCAGCAGCCCCCTACTGGACACCGGGAAGCTGTTTTTT. Residues: CASSPLLDTGKLFF.

There are many counts of this clonotype. This sequence joins TRBV11-2 and TRBJ1-1; unclear D gene. The CDR3 consists of 12 residues. Per the germline V gene, CDR1 is SGHAT and CDR2 is FQNNGV. V lost 0 bases and J 6 bases, leaving 5 bases between the germline ends. The CDR3 region is CASSLDTAEAFF. The CDR3 nucleotides read TGTGCCAGCAGCTTAGACACGGCTGAAGCTTTCTTT.